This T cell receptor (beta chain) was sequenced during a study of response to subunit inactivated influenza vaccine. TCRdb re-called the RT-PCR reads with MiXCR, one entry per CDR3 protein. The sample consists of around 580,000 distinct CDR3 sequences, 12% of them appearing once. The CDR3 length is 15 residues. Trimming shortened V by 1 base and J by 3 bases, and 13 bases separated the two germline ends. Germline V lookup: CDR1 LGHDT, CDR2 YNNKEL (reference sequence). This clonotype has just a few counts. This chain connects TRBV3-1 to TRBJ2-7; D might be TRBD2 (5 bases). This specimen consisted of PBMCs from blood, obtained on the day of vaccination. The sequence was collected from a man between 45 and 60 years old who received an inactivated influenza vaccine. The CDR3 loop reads CASSQGTGLDYEQYF. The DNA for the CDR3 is TGTGCCAGCAGCCAAGGAACGGGGTTGGACTACGAGCAGTACTTC.